This T cell receptor beta chain was recovered during a study of Ad26.COV2.S vaccination and SARS-CoV-2 variants. About this clone itself: As yet, its antigen is unknown.

Germline CDR1 is LGHNA and CDR2 is YSLEER. Trimming cost V 1 base and J 0 bases, with 16 bases left between them. CDR3 length equals 17 residues. Treatment denoted: some 20 received Ad26.COV2.S at low or high dose, single or two shots; 5 received placebo; per-sample allocation not given. After the first vaccine or placebo injection, samples were drawn on day 63. An Ad26 vector expressing Wuhan-strain SARS-CoV-2 spike constituted the vaccine. Broader study findings: Breadth of non-spike TCRs did not differ between vaccinees and placebo recipients.

The repertoire was sequenced with immunoSEQ multiplex PCR; TCRdb's copy has only in-frame clones and lacks some. The sample has about 480,000 clones; around 85% are singletons. This sequence originates from a person between 18 and 65 years old who received the Ad26.COV2.S COVID-19 vaccine or a placebo. The source material was peripheral blood, sampled in a trial of Ad26.COV2.S vaccine versus placebo. The chain is built from TRBV4-3 and TRBJ2-7; a possible D gene is TRBD2 (5 bases). This chain's CDR3 is CASSQVVPGTSSYEQYF. The CDR3 DNA reads TGCGCCAGCAGCCAAGTAGTGCCCGGAACTAGCTCCTACGAGCAGTACTTC.